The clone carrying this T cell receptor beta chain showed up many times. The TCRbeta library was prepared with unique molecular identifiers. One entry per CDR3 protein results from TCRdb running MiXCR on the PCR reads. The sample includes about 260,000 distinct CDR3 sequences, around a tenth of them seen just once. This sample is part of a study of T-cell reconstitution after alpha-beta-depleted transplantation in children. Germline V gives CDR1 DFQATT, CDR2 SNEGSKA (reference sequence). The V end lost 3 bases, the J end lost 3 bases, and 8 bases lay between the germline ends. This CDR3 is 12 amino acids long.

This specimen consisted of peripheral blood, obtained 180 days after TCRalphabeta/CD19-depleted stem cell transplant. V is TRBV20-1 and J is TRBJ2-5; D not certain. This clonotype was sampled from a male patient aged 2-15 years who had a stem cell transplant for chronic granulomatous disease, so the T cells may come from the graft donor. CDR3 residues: CSASSTKETQYF. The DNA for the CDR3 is TGCAGTGCTAGCTCCACCAAAGAGACCCAGTACTTC.